The clone carrying this T cell receptor beta chain was detected ten times or more. This sample stems from a study of response to subunit inactivated influenza vaccine. TCRdb itself ran the RT-PCR reads through MiXCR, one entry per CDR3 protein. In the table there are about 520,000 distinct CDR3 sequences, about 25% of which are singletons. Germline assignment: CDR1 SGHRS and CDR2 YFSETQ. V was pared by 4 bases and J by 4 bases, with 18 bases between. This CDR3 has 16 residues. This TCR was recovered from a man aged 45 to 65 who received an inactivated influenza vaccine. This specimen consisted of CD4+ T cells sorted from PBMCs, obtained around 5 days after vaccination. V usage is TRBV5-1 and J usage is TRBJ2-1; D is undetermined. CDR3 sequence reads: CASSPNDLRPYNEQFF. The CDR3 coding sequence is TGCGCCAGCAGCCCCAACGACTTGAGACCTTACAATGAGCAGTTCTTC.